Shown below are 26 T cell receptor beta chains from a single sample sequenced in a study of response to subunit inactivated influenza vaccine. Using its own MiXCR run on the RT-PCR reads, TCRdb lists one record per CDR3 protein. The sample holds fewer than 700,000 distinct CDR3 sequences, roughly 13% seen once. The sequenced sample was PBMCs from blood, obtained 40 to 50 days after vaccination. These receptors originate from a man in his fifties who received an inactivated influenza vaccine.

This clonotype was counted ten times or more. The V gene is TRBV7-9, the J gene TRBJ1-1, with TRBD1 matching over 7 bases. The length of the CDR3 is 15 residues. Looked up from germline, CDR1 is SEHNR and CDR2 is FQNEAQ (reference sequence). V shed 5 bases and J 4 bases; nucleotides not matched to a gene: 10. The CDR3 DNA follows: TGTGCCAGCAGCCGACACCAACGACAGGGCACTGAAGCTTTCTTT. It translates to CASSRHQRQGTEAFF.

This chain uses TRBV5-1 with TRBJ2-2; the D call may be TRBD1 or TRBD2 (5 bases each). The CDR3 is 15 residues long. V was pared by 3 bases and J by 3 bases, with 12 bases between. Germline V gene lookup returns CDR1 SGHRS and CDR2 YFSETQ. The CDR3 protein is CASSSPGPDTGELFF. DNA of the CDR3: TGCGCCAGCAGCTCGCCGGGACCTGACACCGGGGAGCTGTTTTTT.

The table lists this clonotype with many counts. The chain combines TRBV5-1 with TRBJ2-7; maybe TRBD1 (6 bases). In germline, CDR1 is SGHRS, CDR2 YFSETQ. Trimming shortened V by 7 bases and J by 0 bases, and 14 bases separated the two germline ends. This CDR3 comprises 14 residues. The CDR3 DNA follows: TGCGCCAGCCGACCCCAGGACAGCTCCTACGAGCAGTACTTC. This translates into CASRPQDSSYEQYF.

This clonotype was detected ten times or more. The chain combines TRBV5-1 with TRBJ2-4; tentatively, D is TRBD2 (6 bases). V gave up 1 base and J gave up 2 bases, with 13 bases separating them. The germline gives CDR1 SGHRS, CDR2 YFSETQ. This CDR3 has 16 residues. The CDR3 DNA reads TGCGCCAGCAGCTTGCAGGAGGGTCACTCCAAAAACATTCAGTACTTC. This gives the protein CASSLQEGHSKNIQYF.

This clonotype was observed many times. CDR3 region: CASPESMIPYGYTF. The DNA for the CDR3 is TGTGCCAGCCCCGAATCGATGATTCCGTATGGCTACACCTTC. J is TRBJ1-2 and V is TRBV21-1. TRBV21-1 corresponds to a pseudogene. The CDR3 is 14 residues long.

The chain carries TRBV5-1 and TRBJ2-1, with D hard to call. In germline, CDR1 is SGHRS, CDR2 YFSETQ. The CDR3 spans 12 residues. Trimming took 4 bases from V and 5 from J, leaving 7 bases between them. The CDR3 here is CASSIPNNEQFF. For the CDR3, the DNA is TGCGCCAGCAGCATACCAAACAATGAGCAGTTCTTC. Complete variable domain (other parts from reference TRBV5-1 and TRBJ2-1): KAGVTQTPRYLIKTRGQQVTLSCSPISGHRSVSWYQQTPGQGLQFLFEYFSETQRNKGNFPGRFSGRQFSNSRSEMNVSTLELGDSALYLCASSIPNNEQFFGPGTRLTVL.

There are a few counts of this clonotype. The rearrangement uses TRBV10-3 and TRBJ1-5; perhaps TRBD1 as D (5 bases). This CDR3 spans 14 amino acids. The germline V and J ends were trimmed by 3 bases and 2 bases, with 8 bases remaining between them. Per the germline V gene, CDR1 is ENHRY and CDR2 is SYGVKD. CDR3: CAISDSRGNQPQHF. Written as DNA, the CDR3 is TGTGCCATCAGTGACTCCAGGGGCAATCAGCCCCAGCATTTT.

The chain links TRBV4-2 to TRBJ2-7, with 11 bases that match TRBD1. V shed 4 bases, J shed 5 bases, and the junction held 7 bases outside the gene matches. In germline, CDR1 is LGHNA, CDR2 YNFKEQ. This CDR3 comprises 15 residues. The CDR3 protein is CASSRLGQGEHEQYF. In DNA form, the CDR3 reads TGTGCCAGCAGCCGATTGGGACAGGGGGAACACGAGCAGTACTTC.

This clonotype showed up many times. The V gene is TRBV15, the J gene TRBJ2-1; a weak D match, TRBD2 (5 bases). Germline CDR1 LNHNV, CDR2 YYDKDF (reference sequence). The CDR3 runs 15 residues. V was shortened by 0 bases and J by 1 base, with 7 bases between the two germline ends. CDR3 sequence (DNA): TGTGCCACCAGCAGAGACCCGGGATCCTACAATGAGCAGTTCTTC. Amino acids: CATSRDPGSYNEQFF.

The table lists this clonotype with many counts. The chain carries TRBV12-3 or TRBV12-4 and TRBJ2-5, with D possibly being TRBD2 (6 bases). V dropped 5 bases and J dropped 5 bases, with 12 bases sitting between them. CDR3 size: 13 residues. The chain's CDR3 is CASSPTSSETQYF. CDR3 DNA: TGTGCCAGCAGTCCCACTAGCTCGGAGACCCAGTACTTC.

This clonotype was counted between two and nine times. The chain is built from TRBV7-2 and TRBJ2-5; no firm D call. This CDR3 is 13 amino acids long. V was trimmed by 9 bases and J by 1 base, leaving 12 bases between them. The V gene's germline CDR1 is SGHTA and CDR2 FQGNSA. The CDR3 DNA follows: TGTGCCAGAGTACCACAGAGCCAAGAGACCCAGTACTTC. This gives the protein CARVPQSQETQYF. Complete variable domain (other parts from reference TRBV7-2 and TRBJ2-5): GAGVSQSPSNKVTEKGKDVELRCDPISGHTALYWYRQSLGQGLEFLIYFQGNSAPDKSGLPSDRFSAERTGGSVSTLTIQRTQQEDSAVYLCARVPQSQETQYFGPGTRLLVL.

Only a few counts were recorded for this clonotype. The CDR3 spells CASSLVPTGGWAEQFF. In DNA, the CDR3 is TGTGCCAGCAGCTTAGTCCCAACGGGAGGATGGGCCGAGCAGTTCTTC. The chain has TRBV7-2 and TRBJ2-1, with TRBD2 matching 7 bases. Germline V CDR1 and CDR2: SGHTA, FQGNSA. CDR3 size: 16 residues. V lost 1 base, J lost 10 bases, and 13 bases stayed unmatched.

Ten or more counts support this clonotype. The chain couples TRBV24-1 to TRBJ1-5; D unclear. Germline loops: CDR1 KGHDR, CDR2 SFDVKD. The CDR3 contains 12 residues. Trimming took 2 bases from V and 5 from J, leaving 3 bases between them. The CDR3 sequence is CATSDSHQPQHF. The DNA of the CDR3 is TGTGCCACCAGTGATTCTCATCAGCCCCAGCATTTT.

There are a few counts of this clonotype. V and J are TRBV4-3 and TRBJ2-3; no firm D call. The CDR3 loop spans 14 amino acids. The germline V gene has CDR1 LGHNA and CDR2 YSLEER. Trimming removed 1 base at V and 2 bases at J, with 7 bases between. The CDR3 sequence: CASSQVPDTDTQYF. The CDR3 coding sequence is TGCGCCAGCAGCCAAGTGCCCGACACAGATACGCAGTATTTT.

This chain joins TRBV18 and TRBJ2-7; 7 bases line up with TRBD1. The germline CDR1 and CDR2 sequences are KGHSH and LQKENI. This CDR3 is 14 amino acids long. Germline trimming cut 4 bases from V and 0 bases from J; bases unmatched to any gene: 3. CDR3 amino acids: CASSRGQHSYEQYF. The CDR3 region has the DNA TGTGCCAGCTCACGGGGACAGCACTCCTACGAGCAGTACTTC.

This clonotype was observed at least ten times. The CDR3 DNA follows: TGCAGCGTCTACCCGACAGGGGAAAGGGACGAGCAGTACTTC. It translates to CSVYPTGERDEQYF. This rearrangement joins TRBV29-1 to TRBJ2-7; the match to TRBD1 covers 8 bases. The germline gives CDR1 SQVTM, CDR2 ANQGSEA. This CDR3 is built from 14 residues. V lost 6 bases and J lost 5; bases outside the gene matches: 12.

This clonotype was observed at least ten times. The V call is TRBV7-2, the J call TRBJ2-7; the D call may be TRBD1 or TRBD2 (6 bases each). The CDR3 extends over 15 amino acids. Germline V lookup: CDR1 SGHTA, CDR2 FQGNSA. V shed 1 base and J shed 4 bases, with 14 bases lying between them. The CDR3 DNA reads as TGTGCCAGCAGCTTAGGCCGGGGGACACCATACGAGCAGTACTTC. Protein sequence: CASSLGRGTPYEQYF.

This clonotype was counted a few times. The rearrangement joins TRBV5-1 to TRBJ2-5; TRBD2 matches 11 bases. V dropped 0 bases and J dropped 4; count of bases not matched to a gene: 5. The CDR3 has 16 amino acids. The germline V gene encodes CDR1 SGHRS and CDR2 YFSETQ. The CDR3 DNA reads TGCGCCAGCAGCTTGGTATCTAGCGGGAGGCCAGAGACCCAGTACTTC. Translated: CASSLVSSGRPETQYF.

Many counts were recorded for this clonotype. The rearrangement links TRBV29-1 to TRBJ2-2, with 7 positions matching TRBD2. Germline V gene sequence: CDR1 SQVTM, CDR2 ANQGSEA. This CDR3 is built from 15 residues. With 1 base clipped from V and 7 bases from J, the junction kept 9 bases outside the gene matches. The CDR3 DNA sequence: TGCAGCGTTGAAGTGACCGCGGGAGTACTCGGGGAGCTGTTTTTT. Translated: CSVEVTAGVLGELFF.

In this sample, this clonotype turned up a few times. The rearrangement uses TRBV9 and TRBJ2-1, with 14 bases lining up with TRBD2. The germline gives CDR1 SGDLS, CDR2 YYNGEE. The V gene end was trimmed by 3 bases and the J gene end by 7 bases; junction bases not matched to a gene: 6. The CDR3 extends over 16 amino acids. DNA of the CDR3: TGTGCCAGCAGCGCCCCGACTAGCGGGAGGGGGAATGAGCAGTTCTTC. This sequence encodes CASSAPTSGRGNEQFF. Full variable domain (remainder filled in from reference TRBV9 and TRBJ2-1): DSGVTQTPKHLITATGQRVTLRCSPRSGDLSVYWYQQSLDQGLQFLIQYYNGEERAKGNILERFSAQQFPDLHSELNLSSLELGDSALYFCASSAPTSGRGNEQFFGPGTRLTVL.

There are many counts of this clonotype. This sequence joins TRBV11-2 and TRBJ1-6; no firm D call. Trimming removed 3 bases at V and 9 bases at J, with 12 bases between. Germline V gives CDR1 SGHAT, CDR2 FQNNGV. The CDR3 contains 14 residues. Written as DNA, the CDR3 is TGTGCCAGCAGCTTGACGGATAAACGTTCACCCCTCCACTTT. Amino acid sequence: CASSLTDKRSPLHF.

The chain combines TRBV7-2 with TRBJ2-3, with D tentatively TRBD1 or TRBD2 (5 bases each). The germline gives CDR1 SGHTA, CDR2 FQGNSA. Trimming left V 5 bases short and J 4 bases short, with 13 bases between. This CDR3 is built from 14 residues. CDR3 loop: CASSRRGLSDTQYF. Here the CDR3 DNA reads TGTGCCAGCAGCCGCCGGGGCCTATCAGATACGCAGTATTTT. The whole variable domain, remainder taken from reference TRBV7-2 and TRBJ2-3, is GAGVSQSPSNKVTEKGKDVELRCDPISGHTALYWYRQSLGQGLEFLIYFQGNSAPDKSGLPSDRFSAERTGGSVSTLTIQRTQQEDSAVYLCASSRRGLSDTQYFGPGTRLTVL.

The rearrangement uses TRBV11-2 and TRBJ2-1, with D perhaps TRBD2 (6 bases). V dropped 5 bases and J dropped 0 bases, with 14 bases sitting between them. The CDR3 totals 16 residues. The germline V gene encodes CDR1 SGHAT and CDR2 FQNNGV. The CDR3 DNA sequence: TGTGCCAGCAGCATCATAGCGGAAAGCTCCTACAATGAGCAGTTCTTC. Amino acids: CASSIIAESSYNEQFF.

The chain employs TRBV5-6 and TRBJ2-6; possibly TRBD1 for D (5 bases). The V and J ends lost 1 base and 0 bases respectively, with 8 bases between them. Per germline, CDR1 SGHDT and CDR2 YYEEEE. The CDR3 extends over 16 amino acids. CDR3 amino acids: CASSLTGSSGANVLTF. The CDR3 bases are TGTGCCAGCAGCTTGACAGGCTCCTCTGGGGCCAACGTCCTGACTTTC.

Ten or more counts support this clonotype. This sequence joins TRBV27 and TRBJ1-1, with TRBD1 matching over 8 bases. Trimming cost V 7 bases and J 0 bases; bases outside gene matches: 4. CDR1 and CDR2 (germline): MNHEY, SMNVEV (reference sequence). The CDR3 sequence is 14 residues long. The CDR3 region has the DNA TGTGCCAGCACCGGGACAGGAGTGAACACTGAAGCTTTCTTT. Translation: CASTGTGVNTEAFF.

This chain joins TRBV19 and TRBJ2-1, with 10 nucleotides matching TRBD1. The germline V gene has CDR1 LNHDA and CDR2 SQIVND (reference sequence). V dropped 7 bases and J dropped 9; count of bases not matched to a gene: 12. The CDR3 length is 15 residues. The CDR3 sequence: CASTRGTGDIGEQFF. DNA for the CDR3: TGTGCCAGTACCCGGGGGACAGGGGATATCGGTGAGCAGTTCTTC.